The T cell receptor beta chain under discussion was sequenced for a study of spatial heterogeneity in lung cancer. The CDR3 loop spans 15 amino acids. Trimming at V came to 4 bases and at J to 3 bases, leaving 9 bases not matched to a gene. Germline V gene lookup returns CDR1 SQVTM and CDR2 ANQGSEA. A distinct unique molecular identifier was carried by each TCR cDNA molecule. TCRdb called the 5' RACE reads again in MiXCR, with one record for every CDR3 protein. The table lists some 53,000 distinct CDR3 sequences, more than 6.5% of them singletons. This clonotype occurred many times. Its matching antigen is unknown. Study observations and caveats: Resection saw ubiquitous expanded tumor TCRs appear in blood more than follow-up did.

Time point described: sample taken at primary tumor resection. Tumor, nontumor lung or frozen PBMC supplied whole RNA, sequenced without sorting. Untreated early-stage non-small cell lung cancer patients, 72 in total, were the donors. The chain has TRBV29-1 and TRBJ2-1; TRBD2 agrees at 7 bases. The sample here was PBMCs, taken at surgery. The source of this sequence is a female donor with early-stage non-small cell lung cancer. CDR3 coding DNA: TGCAGCGTTGGACCAGGACTAGAGTTCTACAATGAGCAGTTCTTC. Translating it yields CSVGPGLEFYNEQFF.